The rows below give T cell receptor beta chains drawn from one sample of a study of blood T cell repertoires in COVID-19. Some clones are missing from TCRdb's copy, which holds only in-frame ones; the method was immunoSEQ multiplex PCR. This repertoire shows roughly 670,000 clones, just under 90% found once; its top ten account for 0.2% to 0.3%. The sequencing sample was made of peripheral blood. The receptors shown here come from a young woman with acute or convalescent COVID-19. CDR3s include the opening cysteine and the closing phenylalanine or tryptophan. Each record gives: V gene, clone size, CDR3 length, D gene, J gene, CDR3 DNA, CDR3 protein. A D gene is named only where the DNA matches it firmly. The size of a clone is reported for some rows only, either as once, few or many, or as a class for expanded clones.

>TRBV7-8|NA|16|TRBD1|TRBJ2-5
TGTGCCAGCAACAACCCGCTATCACAGGGGGCGGAGACCCAGTACTTC
CASNNPLSQGAETQYF
>TRBV5-1|NA|16|NA|TRBJ1-4
TGCGCCAGCAGCAAGGCGGACATTTCGCCCGATGAAAAACTGTTTTTT
CASSKADISPDEKLFF
>TRBV5-1|NA|14|NA|TRBJ1-1
TGCGCCAGCAGCTCACAGGGAGGGGTCACTGAAGCTTTCTTT
CASSSQGGVTEAFF
>TRBV20-1|NA|14|NA|TRBJ2-7
TGCAGTGCTCGTGGGACACAAGACTCCTACGAGCAGTACTTC
CSARGTQDSYEQYF
>TRBV6-6|NA|14|NA|TRBJ1-2
TGTGCCAGCAGTTACGACGAGGGATCATATGGCTACACCTTC
CASSYDEGSYGYTF
>TRBV19|NA|17|TRBD1|TRBJ2-2
TGTGCCAGTAGTCCAGGACAGGGGGGCTCCTACGGCGGGGAGCTGTTTTTT
CASSPGQGGSYGGELFF
>TRBV5-5|NA|15|TRBD1|TRBJ1-4
TGTGCCAGCAGGACACAGGGGGTAGGAGGTGAAAAACTGTTTTTT
CASRTQGVGGEKLFF
>TRBV12-3/TRBV12-4|NA|13|NA|TRBJ1-2
TGTGCCAGCAGTTTATTCTCCACGGATGGCTACACCTTC
CASSLFSTDGYTF
>TRBV30|NA|13|NA|TRBJ2-1
TGTGCCTGGAGTCAGGGGTCTTTCAATGAGCAGTTCTTC
CAWSQGSFNEQFF
>TRBV27|NA|12|NA|TRBJ1-2
TGTGCCAGCAGTTTTTTAGGGAGAGGCTACACCTTC
CASSFLGRGYTF
>TRBV6-1|many|14|NA|TRBJ1-5
TGTGCCAGCAGTGAAGATGAGGCAGCTCAGCCCCAGCATTTT
CASSEDEAAQPQHF
>TRBV5-8|NA|15|NA|TRBJ1-4
TGTGCCAGCAGCTTGGGAAAATATCAGAATGAAAAACTGTTTTTT
CASSLGKYQNEKLFF
>TRBV24-1|NA|14|NA|TRBJ2-7
TGTGCCACCAGTGACGGACAGATTTCCTACGAGCAGTACTTC
CATSDGQISYEQYF
>TRBV9|NA|15|NA|TRBJ1-1
TGTGCCAGCAGCGTGGGGGCAGCAAAGAACACTGAAGCTTTCTTT
CASSVGAAKNTEAFF
>TRBV5-4|NA|13|NA|TRBJ1-2
TGTGCCAGCAGCCGCGACGAGGACTATGGCTACACCTTC
CASSRDEDYGYTF
>TRBV25-1|NA|14|NA|TRBJ2-4
TGTGCCAGCAGTGAATACGCGGGAAAAAACATTCAGTACTTC
CASSEYAGKNIQYF
>TRBV6-5|NA|16|NA|TRBJ1-1
TGTGCCAGCAGTTACTTGGGAGGGTGGAGGAACACTGAAGCTTTCTTT
CASSYLGGWRNTEAFF
>TRBV9|NA|16|NA|TRBJ1-4
TGTGCCAGCAGCGCGCCCCAGGGCGCATCTAATGAAAAACTGTTTTTT
CASSAPQGASNEKLFF
>TRBV2|NA|18|NA|TRBJ1-3
TGTGCCAGCTATAGGGATGCCCTTCAGGGGAACTCTGGAAACACCATATATTTT
CASYRDALQGNSGNTIYF
>TRBV27|once|18|NA|TRBJ1-1
TGTGCCAGCAGTTTCCGGGGTTTGGGGGGGCTGAGAGACACTGAAGCTTTCTTT
CASSFRGLGGLRDTEAFF
>TRBV2|NA|13|TRBD1|TRBJ2-7
TGTGCCACCTCAACCGGACAGGGGTACGAGCAGTACTTC
CATSTGQGYEQYF
>TRBV12-3/TRBV12-4|NA|10|NA|TRBJ1-3
TGTGCCAGCCAAGGAAACACCATATATTTT
CASQGNTIYF
>TRBV5-8|NA|15|NA|TRBJ2-3
TGTGCCAGCAGCTTAGGGGGGGGGCCATCAGATACGCAGTATTTT
CASSLGGGPSDTQYF
>TRBV27|NA|14|TRBD1|TRBJ1-2
TGTGCCAGCAGTTTAACCGGGACAGGGTCGGGCTACACCTTC
CASSLTGTGSGYTF
>TRBV2|NA|14|TRBD1|TRBJ1-2
TGTGCCAGCATAGGGGACAGGGCCCGTGGGGGCTACACCTTC
CASIGDRARGGYTF
>TRBV27|NA|15|TRBD2|TRBJ2-2
TGTGCCAGCAGTTCAGTAGCGGGGACAATCGGGGAGCTGTTTTTT
CASSSVAGTIGELFF
>TRBV13|NA|16|TRBD2|TRBJ2-5
TGTGCCAGCAGCTTAGGCGAAACGGGGGGCCAAGAGACCCAGTACTTC
CASSLGETGGQETQYF
>TRBV25-1|NA|16|NA|TRBJ2-5
TGTGCCAGCAGTGACGGAGCGTCTGAATCCGGAGAGACCCAGTACTTC
CASSDGASESGETQYF